This T cell receptor (beta chain) comes out of a study of blood T cell repertoires in COVID-19. On the study more broadly: Sources were T cells, B-cell-depleted T cells, or PBMCs; the material itself was cDNA or gDNA.

Germline V gives CDR1 MRHNA, CDR2 SNTAGT. Trimming left V 3 bases short and J 5 bases short, with 10 bases between. This CDR3 is built from 13 residues. Study processing details: Quantification of nucleated cells was approximated via reference gene primer amplification. TCRdb's table, derived via immunoSEQ multiplex PCR, lists solely in-frame clones and lacks some. The D gene and trimming were derived from the DNA, and the V and J assignments and clone size from that table. The sample holds under 300,000 clones, around 86% seen once. The rearrangement uses TRBV6-4 and TRBJ2-5, with D perhaps TRBD2 (6 bases). The receptor comes from a woman aged 65 to 85 with active or convalescent COVID-19. Input material: peripheral blood. The DNA of the CDR3 is TGTGCCAGCAGTGAAGTGAGCGGGGAGACCCAGTACTTC. Translating it yields CASSEVSGETQYF.